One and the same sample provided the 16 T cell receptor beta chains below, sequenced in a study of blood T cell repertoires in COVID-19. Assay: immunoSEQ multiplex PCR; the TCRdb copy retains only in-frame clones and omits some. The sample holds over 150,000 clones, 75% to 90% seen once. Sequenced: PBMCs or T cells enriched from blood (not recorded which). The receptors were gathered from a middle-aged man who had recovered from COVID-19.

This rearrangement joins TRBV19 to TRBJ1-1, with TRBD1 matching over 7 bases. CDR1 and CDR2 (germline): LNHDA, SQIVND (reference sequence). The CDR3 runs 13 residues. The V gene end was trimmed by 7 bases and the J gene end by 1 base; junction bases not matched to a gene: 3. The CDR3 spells CASTRDRNTEAFF. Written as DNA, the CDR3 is TGTGCCAGTACTAGGGACAGGAACACTGAAGCTTTCTTT.

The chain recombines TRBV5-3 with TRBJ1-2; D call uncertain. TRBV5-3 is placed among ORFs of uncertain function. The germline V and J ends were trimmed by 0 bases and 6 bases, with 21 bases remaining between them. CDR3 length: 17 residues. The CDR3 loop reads CARSLGRGFHPGDGYTF. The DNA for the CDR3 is TGTGCCAGAAGCTTGGGGAGAGGGTTCCATCCTGGGGATGGCTACACCTTC.

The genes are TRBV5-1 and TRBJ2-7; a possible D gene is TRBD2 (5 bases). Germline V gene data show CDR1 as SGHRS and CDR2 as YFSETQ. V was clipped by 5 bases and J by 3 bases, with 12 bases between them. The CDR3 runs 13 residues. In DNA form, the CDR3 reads TGCGCCAGCAGTGGCGAGGGAATCTACGAGCAGTACTTC. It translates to CASSGEGIYEQYF.

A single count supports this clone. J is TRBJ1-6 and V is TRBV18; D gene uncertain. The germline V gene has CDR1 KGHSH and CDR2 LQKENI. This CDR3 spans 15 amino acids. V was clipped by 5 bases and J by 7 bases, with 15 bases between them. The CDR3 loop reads CASSFLGEENSPLHF. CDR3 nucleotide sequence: TGTGCCAGCTCATTCCTAGGTGAAGAAAATTCACCCCTCCACTTT.

CDR3: CASSPIADTDTQYF. CDR3 DNA sequence: TGTGCCAGCTCACCAATCGCAGACACAGATACGCAGTATTTT. The genes are TRBV18 and TRBJ2-3; no clear D. Germline CDR1 reads KGHSH; CDR2 reads LQKENI. The CDR3 is 14 residues long. With 2 bases removed from V and 2 bases from J, the gap between germline ends came to 8 bases.

CDR3 bases: TGTGCCATCAGTGATGATAGGGAGTATACACAAGGCTACACCTTC. Its protein is CAISDDREYTQGYTF. V usage is TRBV10-3 and J usage is TRBJ1-2; D gene ambiguous. The CDR3 covers 15 residues. The V end was cut by 3 bases, the J end by 8 bases, with 19 bases between. Germline CDR1 is ENHRY and CDR2 is SYGVKD.

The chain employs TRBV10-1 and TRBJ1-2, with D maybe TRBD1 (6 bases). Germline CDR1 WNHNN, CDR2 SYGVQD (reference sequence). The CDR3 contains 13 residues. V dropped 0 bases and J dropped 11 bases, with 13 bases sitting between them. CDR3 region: CASSESATGKYTF. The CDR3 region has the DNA TGCGCCAGCAGTGAGTCGGCCACAGGGAAGTACACCTTC.

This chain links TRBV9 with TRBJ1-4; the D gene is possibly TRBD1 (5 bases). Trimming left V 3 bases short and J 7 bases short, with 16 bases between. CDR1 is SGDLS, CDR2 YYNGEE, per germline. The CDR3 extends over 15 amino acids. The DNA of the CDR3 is TGTGCCAGCAGCGCCCCGGGACGGCGGGGTGAAAAACTGTTTTTT. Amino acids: CASSAPGRRGEKLFF.

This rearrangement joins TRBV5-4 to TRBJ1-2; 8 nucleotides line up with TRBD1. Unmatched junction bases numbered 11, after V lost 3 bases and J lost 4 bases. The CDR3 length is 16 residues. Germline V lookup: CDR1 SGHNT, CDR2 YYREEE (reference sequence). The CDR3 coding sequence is TGTGCCAGCAGCTCGGGCGGACAGGGTAAAGTCTATGGCTACACCTTC. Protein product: CASSSGGQGKVYGYTF.

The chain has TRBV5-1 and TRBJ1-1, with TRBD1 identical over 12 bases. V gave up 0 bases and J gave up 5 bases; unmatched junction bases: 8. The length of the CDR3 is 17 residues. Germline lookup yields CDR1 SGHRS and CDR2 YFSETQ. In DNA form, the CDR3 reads TGCGCCAGCAGCTTGGTGTGGGACAGGGGGCAAAGGACTGAAGCTTTCTTT. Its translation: CASSLVWDRGQRTEAFF.

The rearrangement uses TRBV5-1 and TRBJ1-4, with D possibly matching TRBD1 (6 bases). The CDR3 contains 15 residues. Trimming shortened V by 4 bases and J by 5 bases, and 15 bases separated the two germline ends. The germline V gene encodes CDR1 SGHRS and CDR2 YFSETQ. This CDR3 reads CASSPLDRPNEKLFF. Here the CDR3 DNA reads TGCGCCAGCAGCCCCCTCGACAGGCCCAATGAAAAACTGTTTTTT. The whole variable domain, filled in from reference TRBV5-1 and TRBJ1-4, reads KAGVTQTPRYLIKTRGQQVTLSCSPISGHRSVSWYQQTPGQGLQFLFEYFSETQRNKGNFPGRFSGRQFSNSRSEMNVSTLELGDSALYLCASSPLDRPNEKLFFGSGTQLSVL.

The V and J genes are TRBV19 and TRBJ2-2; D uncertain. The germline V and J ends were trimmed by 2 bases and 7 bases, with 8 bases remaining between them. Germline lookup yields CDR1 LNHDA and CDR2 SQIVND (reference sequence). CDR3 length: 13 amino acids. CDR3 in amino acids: CASSIWFGGELFF. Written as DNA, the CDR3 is TGTGCCAGTAGTATATGGTTCGGCGGGGAGCTGTTTTTT.

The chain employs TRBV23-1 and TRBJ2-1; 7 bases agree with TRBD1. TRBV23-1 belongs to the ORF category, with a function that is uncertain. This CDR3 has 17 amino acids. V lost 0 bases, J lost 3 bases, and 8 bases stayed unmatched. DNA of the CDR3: TGCGCCAGCAGTCAATCTAAGGGGACAGCTTACTACAATGAGCAGTTCTTC. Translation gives CASSQSKGTAYYNEQFF.

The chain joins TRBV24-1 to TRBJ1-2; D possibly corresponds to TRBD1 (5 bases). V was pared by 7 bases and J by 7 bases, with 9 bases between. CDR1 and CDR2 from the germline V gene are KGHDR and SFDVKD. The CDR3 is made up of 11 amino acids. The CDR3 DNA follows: TGTGCCACCAGCAACGGGGGTGGCTACACCTTC. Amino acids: CATSNGGGYTF.

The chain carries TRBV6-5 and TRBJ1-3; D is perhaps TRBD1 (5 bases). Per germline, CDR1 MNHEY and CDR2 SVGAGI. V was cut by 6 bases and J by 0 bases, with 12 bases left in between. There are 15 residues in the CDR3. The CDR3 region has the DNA TGTGCCAGCAGGTCGGACACACACTCTGGAAACACCATATATTTT. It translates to CASRSDTHSGNTIYF.

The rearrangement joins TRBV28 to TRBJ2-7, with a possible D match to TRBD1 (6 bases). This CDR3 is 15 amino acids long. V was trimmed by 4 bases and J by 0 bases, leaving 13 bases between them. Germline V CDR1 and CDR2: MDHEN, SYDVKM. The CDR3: CASSSNRVVSYEQYF. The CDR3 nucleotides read TGTGCCAGCAGTTCTAACAGGGTGGTCTCCTACGAGCAGTACTTC.